The source of this T cell receptor beta chain is a study of Graves' ophthalmopathy and Graves' hyperthyroidism (dated by TCRdb to 2016 to 2019). Regarding the research as a whole: Peripheral blood was collected at initial diagnosis, before any treatment. To tell Graves' ophthalmopathy apart from Graves' hyperthyroidism, and to predict which patients would progress to ophthalmopathy, the study relied on TCR beta repertoire signatures. In total, some 140 blood samples were TCR-sequenced: around 42 ophthalmopathy, some 72 hyperthyroidism and approximately 17 hyperthyroidism-to-ophthalmopathy patients. To explore V-J signatures that distinguish ophthalmopathy from hyperthyroidism, a discovery set of about a hundred patients was enrolled, made up of 40 to 45 with ophthalmopathy and 57 with stable hyperthyroidism. For independent validation, a separate cohort was made up of around 18 hyperthyroidism patients plus 17 patients who later progressed from hyperthyroidism to ophthalmopathy. In 6 or 7 hyperthyroidism patients, T-cell repertoires of thyroid tissue and blood were compared. After sampling, hyperthyroidism patients received methimazole starting at 30 mg daily, and ophthalmopathy patients received high-dose intravenous methylprednisolone. The approximately 100 discovery patients were randomly split 7:3 into training and test sets.

Patients with ophthalmopathy had moderately to severely active disease, with a Clinical Activity Score of 3 or more, a NOSPECS grade of 4 or more, and a disease duration of less than 3 months. Patients with other autoimmune diseases, uncontrolled infections, pregnancy or lactation were excluded. Diagnosis relied on clinical symptoms, serum thyroxine, TRAb, thyroid ultrasound and orbital computed tomography. Ficoll-Paque density gradient centrifugation was used to isolate PBMCs from about 9 ml of fresh peripheral blood. Total RNA was extracted using Trizol reagent, and RNA quality was checked on an Agilent 2100 Bioanalyzer. This clonotype appeared many times. What this receptor recognizes is not known. Base quality data are lacking; no much larger clone is found one base away. What the study reported, not specific to this receptor: In cross-validation, the 13-signature model distinguished ophthalmopathy from stable hyperthyroidism with less than 90% sensitivity and around 83% specificity, while in the test set the corresponding values were roughly 80% and 75%. Most expanded thyroid clonotypes with frequency above 0.001 were also detected in blood, suggesting blood repertoires may reflect the thyroid immune response. In validation, the model predicted ophthalmopathy progression with 55% to 71% sensitivity and roughly 72% specificity; around twelve predicted patients were CT-confirmed with GO in a median of roughly 6.8 months. No statistical method was used to predetermine the sample size, and group allocation was not hidden from the investigators.

The germline V gene provides CDR1 MDHEN and CDR2 SYDVKM. The V and J ends are trimmed by 6 bases and 0 bases, leaving 8 bases between them. The cysteine opens and the phenylalanine closes a CDR3 of 13 amino acids. The sequence is cut down to CDR3 DNA, 39 bases in frame from base 1. For repertoire sequencing, the TCR beta CDR3 regions were amplified from RNA transcripts. The first round of RT-PCR was done with HTBI primers and the Qiagen OneStep RT-PCR kit, and was followed by a second round of multiplex PCR, then size selection and purification. Libraries were sequenced paired-end with 100 bp reads on an Illumina HiSeq2000. In the authors' own workflow: SOAPnuke was used to process the reads, removing any read that contained adapters or uncalled bases, had a mean Phred below 15, or lacked an exact match to the constant primer or identifier. COPE v1.2.5 was used to merge high-quality paired reads. Each unique nucleotide sequence was defined as a clonotype, and clonotypes were aligned to IMGT TRB V, D and J references with MiTCR v1.1. The analysis was limited to V-J combinations with a frequency above 0.0001, which together covered around 99% of the repertoires. For each V-J combination, a TCR clonal expansion and chaos score was defined as the ratio of F50 clonal expansion to chaos observed in the TCRdist matrix. Features were reduced by Welch's t-statistics and random forest to around 13 V-J combinations, which fed a naive Bayes classifier. Thyroid-blood repertoire similarity was quantified with the Morisita-Horn index. The public reads were run again by TCRdb, first through fastp at Q25 and then through MiXCR, and only productive beta chains were kept. A single entry per CDR3 protein holds the most common genes and DNA from its merged rows. These V and J calls originate from TCRdb's pipeline instead of the authors' own analysis. This sample holds roughly 230,000 distinct CDR3 sequences; roughly 21% were observed only once. Of the sample, roughly 40% falls within the top ten clones.

The chain is made from TRBV28 and TRBJ1-1, with the identity of the D gene unclear. Material for sequencing was peripheral blood. The sequence came from a woman aged 45-65 years with Graves' ophthalmopathy. Donor details come from another sample of the same person, matched by shared clones. The CDR3 protein sequence reads: CASSRPMNTEAFF. At the DNA level, the sequence is TGTGCCAGCAGCCGCCCGATGAACACTGAAGCTTTCTTT.